This T cell receptor (beta chain) was recovered during a study of shared clonotypes between healthy human individuals. Whole-study context: Contributing individuals were two females and a few males aged 18 to 49.

This CDR3 is built from 15 residues. V trimming: 2 bases; J trimming: 2 bases; junction bases outside the gene matches: 3. Germline lookup yields CDR1 KGHSH and CDR2 LQKENI. Assay used: immunoSEQ multiplex PCR; TCRdb lists only in-frame clones, some missing. This table has 2.3 million or so clones, over 85% appearing once. The clonotype originates from a man younger than 35 in good health. Some clones in this sample may be carry-over from other donors' samples. The sequenced sample was naive CD4+ T cells from PBMCs. This sample's subset: CD45RA+ positively selected. The rearrangement joins TRBV18 to TRBJ2-1; 7 nucleotides align to TRBD2. The CDR3 nucleotides are TGTGCCAGCTCACCAGCTAGCGGCACCTACAATGAGCAGTTCTTC. The encoded protein is CASSPASGTYNEQFF.